This entry lists 3 T cell receptor beta chains sequenced from one sample in a study of liver allograft versus peripheral blood T cells. The overall study: Recipients' peripheral blood supplied the T cell receptor repertoires against which those in transplanted livers were compared.

MiXCR, applied by TCRdb to the reads, yields one record per CDR3 protein. In the table there are 5,000 or so distinct CDR3 sequences, 11% to 15% of which are singletons. These receptors all stem from a human patient who had a liver transplant. Some T cells may have come from the graft donor.

This sequence joins TRBV12-3 or TRBV12-4 and TRBJ2-7; no clear D gene. V was trimmed by 5 bases and J by 4 bases, leaving 6 bases between them. This CDR3 has 11 amino acids. The CDR3 reads CASSRQYEQYF. DNA of the CDR3: TGTGCCAGCAGTCGACAATACGAGCAGTACTTC.

This rearrangement joins TRBV7-2 to TRBJ2-1, with TRBD1 matching 8 bases. The CDR3 runs to 15 residues. The germline V gene encodes CDR1 SGHTA and CDR2 FQGNSA. The V segment lost 8 bases and the J segment 0 bases; nucleotides outside the gene matches: 6. CDR3 nucleotides: TGTGCCAGCGGCAGACAGGGGAGCTCCTACAATGAGCAGTTCTTC. Translated, it gives CASGRQGSSYNEQFF.

Only a few counts were recorded for this clonotype. The chain uses TRBV28 and TRBJ1-6, with D unresolved. The germline V and J ends were trimmed by 1 base and 10 bases, with 5 bases remaining between them. CDR1 MDHEN and CDR2 SYDVKM come from the germline V gene. The CDR3 length is 12 residues. The CDR3 nucleotides read TGTGCCAGCAGTTTATCACGGTCACCCCTCCACTTT. Protein sequence: CASSLSRSPLHF.